These 3 T cell receptor beta chains were all obtained from the same sample, sequenced in a study of T cells expressing NK-cell markers. For each CDR3 protein, TCRdb gives one entry from its re-call of the 5' RACE reads, without DNA. The table for this sample gives 20,000 to 25,000 distinct CDR3 sequences. Sequencing was performed on blood T cells: a sorted CD56 or NKG2C T cell subset, CD4+ or CD8+ T cells, or bulk PBMC T cells (not recorded which). All receptors come from a man aged 18-75 years in good health.

This chain uses TRBV5-5 with TRBJ1-5; TCRdb gives TRBD1 as the D gene, but with no DNA this cannot be confirmed. CDR3 size: 16 residues. In germline, CDR1 is SGHKS, CDR2 YYEKEE (reference sequence). The CDR3 region is CASSLGVGTIAQPQHF. Drawing the rest from reference TRBV5-5 and TRBJ1-5, the complete variable domain is DAGVTQSPTHLIKTRGQQVTLRCSPISGHKSVSWYQQVLGQGPQFIFQYYEKEERGRGNFPDRFSARQFPNYSSELNVNALLLGDSALYLCASSLGVGTIAQPQHFGDGTRLSIL.

The chain links TRBV12-3 or TRBV12-4 to TRBJ2-7. There are 12 residues in the CDR3. CDR3 sequence reads: CASTGLSYEQYF.

The gene calls are TRBV6-2 or TRBV6-3 and TRBJ1-1; checking the TCRdb D call of TRBD1 is not possible without DNA. CDR1 MNHEY and CDR2 SVGEGT come from the germline V gene. The CDR3 spans 14 residues. CDR3 protein: CASSAMTGNTEAFF.